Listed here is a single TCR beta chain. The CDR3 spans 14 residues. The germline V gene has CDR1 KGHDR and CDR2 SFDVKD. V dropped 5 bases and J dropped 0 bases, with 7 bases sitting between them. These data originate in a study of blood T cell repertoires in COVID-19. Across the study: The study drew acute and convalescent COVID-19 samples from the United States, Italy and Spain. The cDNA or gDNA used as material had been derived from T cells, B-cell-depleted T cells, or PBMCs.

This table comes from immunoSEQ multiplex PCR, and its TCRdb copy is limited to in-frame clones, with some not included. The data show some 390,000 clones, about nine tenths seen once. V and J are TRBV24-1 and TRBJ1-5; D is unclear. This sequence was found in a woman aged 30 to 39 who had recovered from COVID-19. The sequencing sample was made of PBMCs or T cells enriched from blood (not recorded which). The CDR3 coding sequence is TGTGCCACCAGTGTACAGATTAGCAATCAGCCCCAGCATTTT. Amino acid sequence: CATSVQISNQPQHF.